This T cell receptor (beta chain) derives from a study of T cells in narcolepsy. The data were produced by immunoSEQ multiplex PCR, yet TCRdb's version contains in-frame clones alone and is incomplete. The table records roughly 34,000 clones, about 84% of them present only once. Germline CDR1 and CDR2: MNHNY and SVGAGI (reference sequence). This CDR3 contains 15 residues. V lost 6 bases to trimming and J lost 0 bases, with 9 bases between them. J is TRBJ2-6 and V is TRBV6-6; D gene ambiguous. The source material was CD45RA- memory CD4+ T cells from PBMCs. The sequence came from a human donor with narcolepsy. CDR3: CASSTTASGANVLTF. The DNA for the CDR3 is TGTGCCAGCAGCACTACAGCCTCTGGGGCCAACGTCCTGACTTTC.